A single sample is the source of the 11 T cell receptor beta chains below, sequenced in a study of blood T cell repertoires in COVID-19. Here immunoSEQ multiplex PCR was the method, and the copy in TCRdb shows in-frame clones only, minus some. The data contain fewer than 350,000 clones, around 88% of them seen just once; the ten biggest clones take up roughly 6.2%. Input material: PBMCs or T cells enriched from blood (not recorded which). The origin of the receptors is a woman between 40 and 50 years old who had recovered from COVID-19.

This sequence joins TRBV2 and TRBJ2-7, with 13 bases matching TRBD2. This CDR3 is 15 amino acids long. CDR1 and CDR2 from the germline V gene are SNHLY and FYNNEI. The V gene end was trimmed by 6 bases and the J gene end by 3 bases; junction bases not matched to a gene: 5. The CDR3 spells CASRVTSGRNYEQYF. CDR3 DNA sequence: TGTGCCAGCAGGGTGACTAGCGGGAGGAACTACGAGCAGTACTTC.

The gene calls are TRBV7-9 and TRBJ1-3; TRBD1 matches 11 bases. Germline lookup yields CDR1 SEHNR and CDR2 FQNEAQ (reference sequence). V lost 4 bases to trimming and J lost 0 bases; unmatched junction nucleotides: 5. The CDR3 sequence is 17 residues long. The CDR3 sequence: CASSYSGTGGSGNTIYF. In nucleotides, the CDR3 is TGTGCCAGCAGCTACTCCGGGACAGGGGGCTCTGGAAACACCATATATTTT.

V is TRBV5-1 and J is TRBJ2-3, with TRBD2 matching 13 bases. With 4 bases clipped from V and 8 bases from J, the junction kept 10 bases outside the gene matches. The CDR3 totals 16 residues. In germline, CDR1 is SGHRS, CDR2 YFSETQ. The CDR3 DNA follows: TGCGCCAGCAGCACTGGGACTAGCGGGGTGACGGGTACGCAGTATTTT. Amino acid sequence: CASSTGTSGVTGTQYF.

CDR3 protein: CASSLQGVRGNEQFF. CDR3 bases: TGTGCCAGCAGCTTGCAGGGGGTTAGAGGAAATGAGCAGTTCTTC. The rearrangement uses TRBV5-8 and TRBJ2-1; 7 positions match TRBD1. With V trimmed by 1 base and J by 7 bases, 8 bases remained unmatched. Germline V gene sequence: CDR1 SGHTS, CDR2 YDEGEE. This CDR3 contains 15 residues.

This clone was picked up a small number of times. The rearrangement uses TRBV7-9 and TRBJ1-4; TRBD1 aligns across 10 bases. Trimming took 0 bases from V and 7 from J; bases not matched to a gene: 5. This CDR3 contains 16 residues. The germline V gene encodes CDR1 SEHNR and CDR2 FQNEAQ (reference sequence). The CDR3 DNA sequence: TGTGCCAGCAGCTTAGCGACAGGGGGCTTTATTGAAAAACTGTTTTTT. It translates to CASSLATGGFIEKLFF.

This chain uses TRBV27 with TRBJ2-1, with a tentative D call TRBD2 (6 bases). CDR3 length: 13 amino acids. With 8 bases removed from V and 6 bases from J, the gap between germline ends came to 14 bases. The germline V gene encodes CDR1 MNHEY and CDR2 SMNVEV (reference sequence). The CDR3 loop is CASGELASNEQFF. CDR3 nucleotide sequence: TGTGCCAGCGGCGAGCTAGCGAGCAATGAGCAGTTCTTC.

This chain links TRBV29-1 with TRBJ2-4; 12 nucleotides line up with TRBD2. Per germline, CDR1 SQVTM and CDR2 ANQGSEA. The J segment lost 10 bases and the V segment lost 7 bases, leaving 8 bases of the junction unmatched. This CDR3 is 13 amino acids long. CDR3 bases: TGCAGCGCCTCCGGCGGGACTAGCGGGATTCAGTACTTC. Amino acid sequence: CSASGGTSGIQYF.

The V gene is TRBV5-4, the J gene TRBJ2-3, with 7 bases that match TRBD1. The CDR3 loop spans 13 amino acids. V shed 3 bases, J shed 4 bases, and the junction held 2 bases outside the gene matches. Germline CDR1 SGHNT, CDR2 YYREEE (reference sequence). The DNA of the CDR3 is TGTGCCAGCAGCTCTCAGGGGGCAGATACGCAGTATTTT. Residues: CASSSQGADTQYF. Complete variable domain (other parts from reference TRBV5-4 and TRBJ2-3): ETGVTQSPTHLIKTRGQQVTLRCSSQSGHNTVSWYQQALGQGPQFIFQYYREEENGRGNFPPRFSGLQFPNYSSELNVNALELDDSALYLCASSSQGADTQYFGPGTRLTVL.

The chain joins TRBV28 to TRBJ1-5; D unresolved. Germline V gene lookup returns CDR1 MDHEN and CDR2 SYDVKM. The CDR3 spans 14 residues. Trimming cost V 7 bases and J 6 bases, with 16 bases left between them. The DNA for the CDR3 is TGTGCCAGCACCTCTCGGCCGGGAGTTCAGCCCCAGCATTTT. Protein sequence: CASTSRPGVQPQHF.

CDR3: CASSSAPSGNQPQHF. CDR3 DNA sequence: TGTGCCAGCAGTTCAGCGCCAAGCGGCAATCAGCCCCAGCATTTT. This sequence joins TRBV2 and TRBJ1-5; D not resolved. Trimming removed 5 bases at V and 2 bases at J, with 13 bases between. The CDR3 contains 15 residues. Germline values: CDR1 SNHLY, CDR2 FYNNEI.

The J gene is TRBJ2-7, the V gene TRBV14; 9 nucleotides agree with TRBD1. With V trimmed by 4 bases and J by 1 base, 8 bases remained unmatched. This CDR3 region has 16 residues. Germline values: CDR1 SGHDN, CDR2 FVKESK. CDR3 sequence: CASSPRPGQGSYEQYF. CDR3 coding DNA: TGTGCCAGCAGCCCCCGACCGGGACAGGGTTCCTACGAGCAGTACTTC.